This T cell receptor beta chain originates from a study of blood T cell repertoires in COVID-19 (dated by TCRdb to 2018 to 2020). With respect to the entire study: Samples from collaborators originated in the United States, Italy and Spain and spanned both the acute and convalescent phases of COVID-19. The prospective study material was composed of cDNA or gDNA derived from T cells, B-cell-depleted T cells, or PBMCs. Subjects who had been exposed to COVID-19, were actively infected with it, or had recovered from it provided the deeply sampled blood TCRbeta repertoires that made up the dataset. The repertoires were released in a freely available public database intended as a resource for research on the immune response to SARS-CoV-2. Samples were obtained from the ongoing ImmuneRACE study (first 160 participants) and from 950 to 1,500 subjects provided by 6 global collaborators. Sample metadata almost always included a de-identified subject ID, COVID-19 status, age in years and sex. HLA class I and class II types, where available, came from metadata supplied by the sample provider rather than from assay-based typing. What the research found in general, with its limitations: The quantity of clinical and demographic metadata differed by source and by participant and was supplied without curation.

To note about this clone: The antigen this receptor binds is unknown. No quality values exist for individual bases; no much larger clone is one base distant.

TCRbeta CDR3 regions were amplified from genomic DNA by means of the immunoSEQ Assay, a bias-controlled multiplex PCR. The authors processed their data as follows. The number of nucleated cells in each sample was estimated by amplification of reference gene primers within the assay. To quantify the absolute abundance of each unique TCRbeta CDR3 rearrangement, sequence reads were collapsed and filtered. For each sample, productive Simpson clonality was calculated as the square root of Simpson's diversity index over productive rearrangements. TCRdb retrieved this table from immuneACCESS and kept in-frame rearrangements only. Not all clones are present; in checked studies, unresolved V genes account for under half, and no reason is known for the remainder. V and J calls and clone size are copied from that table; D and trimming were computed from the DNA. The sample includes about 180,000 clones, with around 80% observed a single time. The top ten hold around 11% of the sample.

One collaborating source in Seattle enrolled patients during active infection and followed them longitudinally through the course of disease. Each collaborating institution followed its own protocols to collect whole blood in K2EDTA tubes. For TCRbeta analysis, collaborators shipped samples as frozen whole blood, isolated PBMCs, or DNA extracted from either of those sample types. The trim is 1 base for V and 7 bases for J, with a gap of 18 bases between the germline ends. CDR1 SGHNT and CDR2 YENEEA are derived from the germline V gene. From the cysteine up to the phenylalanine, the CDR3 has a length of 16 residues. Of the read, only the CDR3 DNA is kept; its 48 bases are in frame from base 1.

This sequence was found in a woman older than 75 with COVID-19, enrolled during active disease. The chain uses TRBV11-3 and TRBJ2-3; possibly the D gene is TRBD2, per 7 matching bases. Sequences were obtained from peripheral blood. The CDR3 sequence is CASSLVSGGPTYTQYF. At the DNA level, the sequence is TGTGCCAGCAGCTTAGTTTCGGGGGGCCCGACTTATACGCAGTATTTT.